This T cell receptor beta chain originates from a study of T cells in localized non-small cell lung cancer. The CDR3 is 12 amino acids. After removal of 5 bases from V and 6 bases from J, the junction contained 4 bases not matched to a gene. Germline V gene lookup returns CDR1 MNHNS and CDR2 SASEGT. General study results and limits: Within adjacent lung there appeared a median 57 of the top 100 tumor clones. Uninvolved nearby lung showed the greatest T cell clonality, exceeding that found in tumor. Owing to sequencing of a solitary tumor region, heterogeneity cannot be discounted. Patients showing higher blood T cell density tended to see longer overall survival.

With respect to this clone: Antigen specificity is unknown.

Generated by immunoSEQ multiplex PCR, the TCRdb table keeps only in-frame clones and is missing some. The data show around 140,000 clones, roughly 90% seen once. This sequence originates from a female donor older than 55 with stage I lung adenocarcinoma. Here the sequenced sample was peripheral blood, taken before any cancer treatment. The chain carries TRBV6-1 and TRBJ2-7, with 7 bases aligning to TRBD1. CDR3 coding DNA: TGTGCCAGCAGTCCCTGGACAGGCGAGCAGTACTTC. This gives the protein CASSPWTGEQYF.